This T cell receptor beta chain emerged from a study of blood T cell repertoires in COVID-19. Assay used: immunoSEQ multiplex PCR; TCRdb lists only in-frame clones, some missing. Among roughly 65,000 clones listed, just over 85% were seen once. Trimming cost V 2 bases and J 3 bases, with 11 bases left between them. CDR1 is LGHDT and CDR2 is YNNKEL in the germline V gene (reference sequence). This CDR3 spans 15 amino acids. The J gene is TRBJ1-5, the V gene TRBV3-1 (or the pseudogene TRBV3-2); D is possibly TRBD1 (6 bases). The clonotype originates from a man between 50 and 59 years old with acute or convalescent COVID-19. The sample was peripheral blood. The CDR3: CASSQRDKNNQPQHF. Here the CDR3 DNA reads TGTGCCAGCAGCCAACGGGACAAGAACAATCAGCCCCAGCATTTT.